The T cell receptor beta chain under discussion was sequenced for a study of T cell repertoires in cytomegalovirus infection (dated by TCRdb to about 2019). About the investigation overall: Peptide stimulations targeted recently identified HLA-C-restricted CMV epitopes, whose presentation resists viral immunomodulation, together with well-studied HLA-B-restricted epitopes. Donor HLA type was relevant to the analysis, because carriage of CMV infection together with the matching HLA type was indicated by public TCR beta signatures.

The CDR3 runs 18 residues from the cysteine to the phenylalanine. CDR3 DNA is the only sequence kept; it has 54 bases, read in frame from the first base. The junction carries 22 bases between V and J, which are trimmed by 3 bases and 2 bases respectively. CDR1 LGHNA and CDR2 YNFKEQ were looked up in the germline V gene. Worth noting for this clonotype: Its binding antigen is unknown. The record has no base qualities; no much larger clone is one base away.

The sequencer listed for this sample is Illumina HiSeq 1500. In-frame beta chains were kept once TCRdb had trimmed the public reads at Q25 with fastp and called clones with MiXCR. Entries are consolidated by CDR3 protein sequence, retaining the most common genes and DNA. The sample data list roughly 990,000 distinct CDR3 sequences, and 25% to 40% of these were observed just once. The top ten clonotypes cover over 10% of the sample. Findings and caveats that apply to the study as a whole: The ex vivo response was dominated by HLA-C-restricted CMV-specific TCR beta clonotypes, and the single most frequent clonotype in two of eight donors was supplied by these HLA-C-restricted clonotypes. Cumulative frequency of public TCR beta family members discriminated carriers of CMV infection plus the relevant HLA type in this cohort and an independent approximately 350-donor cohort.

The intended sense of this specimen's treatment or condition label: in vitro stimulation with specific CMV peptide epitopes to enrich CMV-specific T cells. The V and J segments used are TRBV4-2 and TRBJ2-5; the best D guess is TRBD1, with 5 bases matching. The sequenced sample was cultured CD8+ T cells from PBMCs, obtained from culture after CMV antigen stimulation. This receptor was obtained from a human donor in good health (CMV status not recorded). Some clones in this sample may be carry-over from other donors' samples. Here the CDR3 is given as CASSQRDSRVVRQETQYF. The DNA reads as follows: TGTGCCAGCAGCCAGCGAGATTCCAGGGTAGTACGGCAAGAGACCCAGTACTTC.